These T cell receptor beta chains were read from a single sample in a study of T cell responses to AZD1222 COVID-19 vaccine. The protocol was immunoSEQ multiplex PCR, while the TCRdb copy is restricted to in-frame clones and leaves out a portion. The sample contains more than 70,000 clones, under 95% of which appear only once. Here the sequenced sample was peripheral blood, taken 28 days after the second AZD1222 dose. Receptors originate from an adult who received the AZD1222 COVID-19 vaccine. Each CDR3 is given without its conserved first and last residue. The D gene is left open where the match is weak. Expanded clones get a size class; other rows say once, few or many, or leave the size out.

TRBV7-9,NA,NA,ASSTLTRVSEAF
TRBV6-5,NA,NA,ASTPPGRRNTIY
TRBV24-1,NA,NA,ATSGPVRGSHPDTQY
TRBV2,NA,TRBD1,ASSEGTAHGYT
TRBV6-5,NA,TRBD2,ASNRLAGAGELF
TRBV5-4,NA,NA,ASSLLPHAGRNNEQF
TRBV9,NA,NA,ASSARLVRDTQY
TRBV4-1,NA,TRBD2,ASSQGTSWIEQY
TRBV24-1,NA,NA,ATSDLQESGYNEQF
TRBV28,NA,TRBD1,ASSGTESYNEQF
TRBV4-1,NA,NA,ASSQGQPYEQY
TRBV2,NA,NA,ASSREVNEKLF
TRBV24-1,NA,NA,ATSDFSGGPETQY
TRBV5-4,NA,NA,ASSLGQGPSYEQY
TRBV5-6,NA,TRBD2,ASSLGGLIYEQY
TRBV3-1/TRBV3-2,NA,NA,ASSHGSIGDGKLF
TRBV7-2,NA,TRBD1,ASSLGGQGTDTQY
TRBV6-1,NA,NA,ASSEAASEQY
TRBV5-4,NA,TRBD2,ASSQSGRQRSTQY
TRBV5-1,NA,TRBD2,ASSPSRRAGGTSYEQY
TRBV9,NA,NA,ASSVGQTETQY
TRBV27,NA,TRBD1,ASSYRTGDGYT
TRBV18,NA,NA,ASSPLWTSTDTQY
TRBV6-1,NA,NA,ASSEVGGNTEAF
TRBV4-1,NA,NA,ASTRGRGGDQPQH
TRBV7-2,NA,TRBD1,ASSLTGGAREKLF
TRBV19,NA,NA,ATRDRGGNQPQH
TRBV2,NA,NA,ASWSGWHPHANQPQH
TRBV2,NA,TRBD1,ASDRGRISYEQY
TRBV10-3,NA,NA,AISAETGHYGYT
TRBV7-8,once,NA,ASSLNPGANNEQF
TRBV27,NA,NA,ASSPDFRVFTDTQY
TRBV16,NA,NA,ASSPPGQRNTGELF
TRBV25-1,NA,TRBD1,ASSDSGQGNNQPQH
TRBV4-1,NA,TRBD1,ASSQTGNYEQY
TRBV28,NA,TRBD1,ASTLQGPAQEQY
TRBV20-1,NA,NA,SASGGLRGGGSSNQPQH
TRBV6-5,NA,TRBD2,ASSYSGLAGPYEQY
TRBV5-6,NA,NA,ASSLSGGSTEAF
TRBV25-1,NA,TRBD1,ASSPPGQGVNEKLF
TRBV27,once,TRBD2,ASSSGGVSGANVLT
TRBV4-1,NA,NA,ASSLGTVNTQY
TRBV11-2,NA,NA,ASSLASYEQY
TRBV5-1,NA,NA,ASSFRLLGNEQF